Described below is a single TCR beta chain sequence and its context. The antigen remains undetermined. The data were obtained in a study of CD8 T cells in ankylosing spondylitis. Study findings and constraints: The authors reported significant enrichment of disease-linked clones in matched ankylosing spondylitis synovial fluid. What seemed typical of ankylosing spondylitis blood was a TCR beta motif built from eight highly homologous variants.

TCRdb re-derived calls from the 5' RACE reads in MiXCR, one entry per CDR3 protein. The repertoire holds some 800,000 distinct CDR3 sequences, with 12% as singletons. CDR3 length equals 15 residues. The germline CDR1 and CDR2 sequences are DFQATT and SNEGSKA (reference sequence). Trimming shortened V by 3 bases and J by 4 bases, and 17 bases separated the two germline ends. Sequences were obtained from blood, either unsorted or a sorted T cell fraction (not recorded which). This receptor was obtained from a male donor with ankylosing spondylitis. The rearrangement links TRBV20-1 to TRBJ2-3, with D possibly matching TRBD2 (6 bases). The CDR3 region has the DNA TGCAGTGCTAGTCCTGGAGGGCCTGTGGCAGATACGCAGTATTTT. This sequence encodes CSASPGGPVADTQYF.